This T cell receptor beta chain was sequenced during a study of T cells in Graves' hyperthyroidism and ophthalmopathy. Study observations and caveats: Model predictions of ophthalmopathy came a median approximately 6.5 months before onset.

CDR1 is MGHRA and CDR2 is YSYEKL in the germline V gene. The CDR3 spans 17 residues. This clonotype occurred many times. Its antigen remains unidentified. A junction end diverges from the germline sequence, so it may reflect a read error. Pregnant or lactating patients were excluded, as were those with uncontrolled infection or other autoimmune disease. PBMCs were derived from under 13 ml fresh peripheral blood. Amplified regions were TCR beta CDR3 sequences from RNA transcripts. A set of HTBI primers served as the primers for a first-round RT-PCR of the TCR CDR3. One entry per CDR3 protein results from TCRdb running MiXCR on the multiplex PCR reads. The sample consists of hundreds of thousands of distinct CDR3 sequences, over 11% of them appearing once.

This chain uses TRBV4-1 with TRBJ2-5, with 9 bases lining up with TRBD2. The sequence came from a woman in her twenties or thirties with Graves' hyperthyroidism that later progressed to Graves' ophthalmopathy. Material for sequencing was blood. CDR3 in DNA: TGCGCCAGCAGGCAAGCGGTTGTGACTAGCGGTCAAGAGGCCCAGTACTTC. The encoded protein is CASRQAVVTSGQEAQYF.